These 10 T cell receptor beta chains came from one sample sequenced in a study of T cell clones after liver transplantation. Using immunoSEQ multiplex PCR, the repertoire was profiled, and TCRdb retains in-frame clones only, with some absent. The sample has 77,000 or so clones, approximately 80% seen once. The sample in question was CD4+ T cells from blood, obtained 12 months after liver transplant. All receptors come from a human patient who received a liver transplant. Some T cells may possibly be graft donor cells.

This chain joins TRBV2 and TRBJ2-5; 13 bases fit TRBD2. The V gene end was trimmed by 6 bases and the J gene end by 4 bases; junction bases not matched to a gene: 2. The CDR3 is 14 residues long. The germline CDR1 and CDR2 sequences are SNHLY and FYNNEI. As DNA, the CDR3 is TGTGCCAGCAGCCGGACTAGCGGGAGAGAGACCCAGTACTTC. It codes for CASSRTSGRETQYF.

The V and J genes are TRBV5-4 and TRBJ1-1; maybe TRBD1 (5 bases). The CDR3 contains 16 residues. Per germline, CDR1 SGHNT and CDR2 YYREEE (reference sequence). Deletions cut 3 bases from V and 1 base from J, with 16 bases between. The CDR3 bases are TGTGCCAGCAGCTCAACGGGCAGGGACGGGAACACTGAAGCTTTCTTT. Translated, it gives CASSSTGRDGNTEAFF.

This clone occurred a few times. The chain employs TRBV13 and TRBJ1-1, with D uncertain. This CDR3 is 14 amino acids long. The germline gives CDR1 PRHDT, CDR2 FYEKMQ (reference sequence). The germline V and J ends were trimmed by 3 bases and 1 base, with 9 bases remaining between them. The CDR3 loop is CASSFTKGNTEAFF. The CDR3 bases are TGTGCCAGCAGCTTTACAAAAGGGAACACTGAAGCTTTCTTT.

This clone showed up just once. J is TRBJ1-1 and V is TRBV6-1, with 7 positions matching TRBD1. The CDR3 runs to 13 residues. CDR1 is MNHNS, CDR2 SASEGT, per germline. V trimming: 6 bases; J trimming: 10 bases; junction bases outside the gene matches: 11. The CDR3 protein is CASRVSLQGRAFF. CDR3 DNA: TGTGCCAGCAGGGTTAGCCTACAGGGGCGAGCTTTCTTT.

This clone was recorded at least ten times. The chain links TRBV9 to TRBJ2-7; D unresolved. The CDR3 has 11 residues. Trimming took 0 bases from V and 5 from J, leaving 3 bases between them. Germline values: CDR1 SGDLS, CDR2 YYNGEE. The CDR3 region is CASSVGHEQYF. Here the CDR3 DNA reads TGTGCCAGCAGCGTAGGGCACGAGCAGTACTTC.

The gene calls are TRBV11-2 and TRBJ2-5; no reliable D call. The V gene's germline CDR1 is SGHAT and CDR2 FQNNGV. CDR3 size: 14 residues. V was cut by 2 bases and J by 5 bases, with 12 bases left in between. The CDR3 protein is CASSLSPNEETQYF. In DNA form, the CDR3 reads TGTGCCAGCAGCTTATCACCAAACGAGGAGACCCAGTACTTC.

The chain couples TRBV5-1 to TRBJ2-7, with D maybe TRBD1 (7 bases). V lost 4 bases to trimming and J lost 0 bases, with 20 bases between them. Germline V lookup: CDR1 SGHRS, CDR2 YFSETQ. The CDR3 runs 17 residues. The CDR3 region is CASSRQGSSGYSYEQYF. In DNA form, the CDR3 reads TGCGCCAGCAGCCGACAGGGAAGTAGCGGATACTCCTACGAGCAGTACTTC. Using reference TRBV5-1 and TRBJ2-7 for the parts outside the CDR3, the full variable domain is KAGVTQTPRYLIKTRGQQVTLSCSPISGHRSVSWYQQTPGQGLQFLFEYFSETQRNKGNFPGRFSGRQFSNSRSEMNVSTLELGDSALYLCASSRQGSSGYSYEQYFGPGTRLTVT.

The chain recombines TRBV7-9 with TRBJ2-1; 14 bases map to TRBD2. CDR3 length equals 17 residues. CDR1 is SEHNR and CDR2 is FQNEAQ in the germline V gene (reference sequence). Trimming took 2 bases from V and 9 from J; bases not matched to a gene: 9. Here the CDR3 DNA reads TGTGCCAGCAGCTTACGCCCTGGACTAGCGGGAGGTGGTGAGCAGTTCTTC. Its translation is CASSLRPGLAGGGEQFF.

The genes are TRBV28 and TRBJ2-2; D unresolved. The CDR3 is 19 amino acids. V gave up 4 bases and J gave up 0 bases, with 21 bases separating them. Germline assignment: CDR1 MDHEN and CDR2 SYDVKM. The chain's CDR3 is CASSWTVYPPFANTGELFF. CDR3 in DNA: TGTGCCAGCAGTTGGACGGTCTACCCACCATTCGCGAACACCGGGGAGCTGTTTTTT.

The chain has TRBV2 and TRBJ1-1; D may be TRBD1 (6 bases). Germline CDR1 and CDR2: SNHLY and FYNNEI. Trimming cost V 8 bases and J 6 bases, with 16 bases left between them. The CDR3 length is 13 residues. As DNA, the CDR3 is TGTGCCAGCTCCAGGGGAATTGGGGCTGAAGCTTTCTTT. Amino acid sequence: CASSRGIGAEAFF.